The 10 T cell receptor beta chains presented below share a single source sample, sequenced in a study of blood T cells in healthy people across ages. With a J-beta primer mix and a sample-barcoded 5' primer, a second PCR ran 7 to 11 cycles. TCRdb itself ran the 5' RACE reads through MiXCR, one entry per CDR3 protein. The sample lists around 820,000 distinct CDR3 sequences; just under 25% were seen once. The sample was also reused in another study, on T cells of mothers and their children.

Sequencing was carried out using blood. These TCRs come from a boy between 5 and 17 years old in good health.

This clonotype was seen more than once but under ten times. The V and J genes are TRBV7-9 and TRBJ2-5; tentatively, D is TRBD1 (6 bases). Germline V gene data show CDR1 as SEHNR and CDR2 as FQNEAQ (reference sequence). This CDR3 comprises 17 residues. Trimming left V 1 base short and J 5 bases short, with 20 bases between. CDR3 bases: TGTGCCAGCAGCTTAGGGGGAGATGTCAGGGGTATGGAGACCCAGTACTTC. Residues: CASSLGGDVRGMETQYF.

This chain links TRBV7-2 with TRBJ1-1; D might be TRBD1 (6 bases). Trimming took 5 bases from V and 6 from J, leaving 16 bases between them. CDR1 and CDR2 (germline): SGHTA, FQGNSA. This CDR3 comprises 14 residues. The CDR3 sequence is CASSARTGFSEAFF. The CDR3 DNA is TGTGCCAGCAGCGCTCGCACAGGGTTCTCTGAAGCTTTCTTT. Filled out from reference TRBV7-2 and TRBJ1-1, the complete variable domain reads GAGVSQSPSNKVTEKGKDVELRCDPISGHTALYWYRQSLGQGLEFLIYFQGNSAPDKSGLPSDRFSAERTGGSVSTLTIQRTQQEDSAVYLCASSARTGFSEAFFGQGTRLTVV.

A few counts support this clonotype. V usage is TRBV18 and J usage is TRBJ2-5; either TRBD1 or TRBD2 may fit D (5 bases each). V was clipped by 3 bases and J by 11 bases, with 16 bases between them. The length of the CDR3 is 13 residues. CDR1 is KGHSH and CDR2 is LQKENI in the germline V gene. DNA of the CDR3: TGTGCCAGCTCACCTAAATGGGACCAAGAGCAGTACTTC. Protein: CASSPKWDQEQYF.

This chain joins TRBV12-3 or TRBV12-4 and TRBJ2-5; 7 nucleotides line up with TRBD1. The CDR3 is 13 residues long. Losses at the gene ends were 5 bases for V and 3 bases for J; bases not matched to a gene: 3. The CDR3 sequence is CASSDRVKETQYF. DNA of the CDR3: TGTGCCAGCAGTGACAGGGTGAAAGAGACCCAGTACTTC.

This rearrangement joins TRBV6-2 or TRBV6-3 to TRBJ2-1; D gene unclear. The CDR3 is made up of 14 amino acids. V was trimmed by 2 bases and J by 4 bases, leaving 9 bases between them. Germline values: CDR1 MNHEY, CDR2 SVGEGT. The CDR3 region is CASSYLDQYNEQFF. For the CDR3, the DNA is TGTGCCAGCAGTTACCTAGACCAGTACAATGAGCAGTTCTTC.

This chain joins TRBV21-1 and TRBJ2-3; no check of the table's D call, TRBD2, against the DNA was made. TRBV21-1 is recorded as a pseudogene. This CDR3 is built from 16 residues. The CDR3 reads CASSTPTSGSTDTQYF. The DNA of the CDR3 is TGTGCCAGCAGCACCCCGACTAGCGGGAGCACAGATACGCAGTATTTT.

This clonotype turned up a few times. The chain combines TRBV18 with TRBJ2-5, with D unresolved. The J call could be wrong; TRBJ2-7 is a better fit for the DNA end. This CDR3 comprises 15 residues. Germline V gene lookup returns CDR1 KGHSH and CDR2 LQKENI. CDR3 region: CASSEGPYPIYEQYF. The CDR3 DNA sequence: TGTGCCAGCTCAGAAGGACCGTACCCTATATACGAGCAGTACTTC.

The DNA of the CDR3 is TGCAGCGCCATACAAGGGGTATCCTATGGCTACACCTTC. Its translation is CSAIQGVSYGYTF. V gene TRBV29-1 combines with J gene TRBJ1-2; D may be TRBD1 (5 bases). The CDR3 loop spans 13 amino acids. V was pared by 7 bases and J by 4 bases, with 16 bases between. Germline-derived CDR1 and CDR2 are SQVTM and ANQGSEA.

The chain has TRBV20-1 and TRBJ2-1, with D maybe TRBD1 (6 bases). The germline CDR1 and CDR2 sequences are DFQATT and SNEGSKA (reference sequence). There are 15 residues in the CDR3. Trimming took 6 bases from V and 5 from J, leaving 20 bases between them. The CDR3 is CSADNRVGIDNEQFF. The CDR3 DNA is TGCAGTGCAGATAACAGGGTGGGAATCGACAATGAGCAGTTCTTC.

The J gene is TRBJ1-1, the V gene TRBV29-1, with TRBD1 matching over 8 bases. V dropped 3 bases and J dropped 5; count of bases not matched to a gene: 14. The germline V gene encodes CDR1 SQVTM and CDR2 ANQGSEA. This CDR3 is built from 16 residues. CDR3 sequence reads: CSVDAQTGEYVTEAFF. In DNA form, the CDR3 reads TGCAGCGTTGACGCCCAGACAGGGGAGTATGTGACTGAAGCTTTCTTT.